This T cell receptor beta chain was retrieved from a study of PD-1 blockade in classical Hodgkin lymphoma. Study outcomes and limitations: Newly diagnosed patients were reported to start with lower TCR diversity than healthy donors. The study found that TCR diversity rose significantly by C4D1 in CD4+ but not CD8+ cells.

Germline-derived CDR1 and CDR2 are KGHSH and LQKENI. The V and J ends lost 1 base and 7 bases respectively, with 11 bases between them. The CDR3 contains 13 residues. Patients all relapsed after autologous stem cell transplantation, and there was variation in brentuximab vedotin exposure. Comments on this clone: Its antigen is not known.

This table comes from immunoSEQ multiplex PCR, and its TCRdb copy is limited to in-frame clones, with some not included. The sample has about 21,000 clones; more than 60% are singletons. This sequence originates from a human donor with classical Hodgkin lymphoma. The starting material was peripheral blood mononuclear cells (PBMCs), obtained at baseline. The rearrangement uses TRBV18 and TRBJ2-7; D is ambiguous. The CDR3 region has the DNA TGTGCCAGCTCACCACAGGACGCTAAAGAGCAGTACTTC. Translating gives CASSPQDAKEQYF.